Below, one T cell receptor (beta chain) is given with its context. The antigen is not known. This specimen belongs to a study of cytomegalovirus exposure and HLA in healthy donors. The CDR3 sequence is 14 residues long. CDR1 and CDR2 (germline): MNHEY, SMNVEV (reference sequence). The junction had 4 bases not matched to a gene; V was cut back by 5 bases and J by 5 bases. Study-wide results and caveats: Associated with HLA alleles at 0.05 false discovery rate in a later analysis were 15,000 to 20,000 TCR beta sequences.

The study ran its PCR with 60 Vbeta and 13 Jbeta primers. Data came from immunoSEQ multiplex PCR; TCRdb stores just in-frame clones and leaves some out. Of about 94,000 clones in the sample, over 50% were seen once. The specimen was PBMCs. This sequence was found in a man younger than 45 in good health and CMV-seronegative. The chain employs TRBV27 and TRBJ2-2, with TRBD1 matching over 8 bases. CDR3: CASSPTGATGELFF. CDR3 bases: TGTGCCAGCAGTCCGACAGGGGCGACCGGGGAGCTGTTTTTT.